This TCR beta chain was sequenced for a study of OX40 agonist ivuxolimab in advanced cancers. Sequenced by immunoSEQ multiplex PCR; TCRdb stores in-frame clones only, minus some. The top ten clones hold 0.67% of a sample with about 60,000 clones, 88% of them seen once. Germline CDR1 SGHKS, CDR2 YYEKEE (reference sequence). This CDR3 spans 14 amino acids. Trimming removed 3 bases from V and 3 bases from J; junction bases left unmatched: 2. The specimen comprised CD4+ or CD8+ T cells sorted from blood, sampled in a trial of the OX40 agonist ivuxolimab. The chain uses TRBV5-5 and TRBJ2-7; the match to TRBD1 covers 11 bases. This receptor was taken from an adult with an advanced solid tumor such as melanoma, head and neck, liver or kidney cancer. The CDR3 region is CASSWGQGGYEQYF. The CDR3 bases are TGTGCCAGCAGCTGGGGACAGGGGGGCTACGAGCAGTACTTC.